The entry below gives a single TCR beta chain sequence along with its context. Its antigen is unidentified. These data come from a study of OX40 agonist ivuxolimab in advanced cancers. Study information: Averaging 60 years in age, with a range of about 20 to 90, the cohort was about 86% male.

Study-wide findings and caveats: By week 6 at 0.1 to 3.0 mg/kg, blood CD4+ and CD8+ T cells had expanded clonally. The authors also found low normalized T-cell clonal expansion in some nonresponders.

Repertoires were generated with immunoSEQ multiplex PCR, while TCRdb's copy carries only in-frame clones and drops some. The table shows just under 85,000 clones, with roughly 83% occurring only once. The sampling schedule covered blood at baseline, cycle 4 day 1, and cycle 7 day 1. Sequencing was performed on CD4+ or CD8+ T cells sorted from blood, taken in a trial of the OX40 agonist ivuxolimab. The TCR originated in an adult with an advanced solid tumor such as melanoma, head and neck, liver or kidney cancer.

In nucleotides, the CDR3 is TGTGCCAGCAGCCCAGCGGGAGGAGGCAAAAACATTCAGTACTTC. This sequence encodes CASSPAGGGKNIQYF. The rearrangement joins TRBV7-8 to TRBJ2-4; TRBD2 agrees at 9 bases. The CDR3 length is 15 residues. V gave up 5 bases and J gave up 3 bases; unmatched junction bases: 5. The V gene's germline CDR1 is SGHVS and CDR2 FQNEAQ. Supplemented by reference TRBV7-8 and TRBJ2-4, the full variable domain reads GAGVSQSPRYKVAKRGQDVALRCDPISGHVSLFWYQQALGQGPEFLTYFQNEAQLDKSGLPSDRFFAERPEGSVSTLKIQRTQQEDSAVYLCASSPAGGGKNIQYFGAGTRLSVL.